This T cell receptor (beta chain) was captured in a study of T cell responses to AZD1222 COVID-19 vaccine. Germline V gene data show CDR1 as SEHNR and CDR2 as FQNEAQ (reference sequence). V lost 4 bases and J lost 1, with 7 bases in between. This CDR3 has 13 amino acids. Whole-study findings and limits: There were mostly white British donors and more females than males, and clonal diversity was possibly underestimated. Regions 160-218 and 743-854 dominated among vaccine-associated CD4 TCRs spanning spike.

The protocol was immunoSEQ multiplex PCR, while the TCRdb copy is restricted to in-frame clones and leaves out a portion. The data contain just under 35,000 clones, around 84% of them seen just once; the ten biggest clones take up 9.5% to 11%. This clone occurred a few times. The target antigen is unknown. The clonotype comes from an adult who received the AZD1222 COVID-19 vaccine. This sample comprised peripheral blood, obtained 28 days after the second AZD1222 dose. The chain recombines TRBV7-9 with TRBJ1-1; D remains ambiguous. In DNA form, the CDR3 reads TGTGCCAGCAGCTCGACACCGAACACTGAAGCTTTCTTT. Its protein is CASSSTPNTEAFF.